This T cell receptor (beta chain) was captured by sequencing in a study of human T cells and chemical hapten exposure. The wider study: Scalp application of diphenylcyclopropenone was performed weekly in patients across the entire roughly 25-week study.

TCRdb reprocessed the RACE reads with MiXCR, giving one entry per CDR3 protein. There are fewer than 100,000 distinct CDR3 sequences in the sample; approximately 11% occur only once, and 0.85% to 1.2% lies in the top ten. The time point: patch test 3, about 24 weeks after DPC sensitization. Treatment in this sample: therapeutic diphenylcyclopropenone sensitization with weekly scalp DPC. Only a few counts were recorded for this clonotype. The CDR3 runs to 12 residues. Germline V gene data show CDR1 as MDHEN and CDR2 as SYDVKM. Trimming removed 5 bases at V and 8 bases at J, with 10 bases between. This TCR derives from a woman aged 25 to 45 with alopecia areata. Some clones in this sample may be carry-over from other donors' samples. The chain couples TRBV28 to TRBJ2-4; perhaps TRBD1 as D (6 bases). The specimen comprised whole blood, sampled in connection with sensitization to the hapten diphenylcyclopropenone (DPC). The CDR3 loop reads CASSLRTDIQYF. The CDR3 DNA reads TGTGCCAGCAGTCTGAGGACAGACATTCAGTACTTC.